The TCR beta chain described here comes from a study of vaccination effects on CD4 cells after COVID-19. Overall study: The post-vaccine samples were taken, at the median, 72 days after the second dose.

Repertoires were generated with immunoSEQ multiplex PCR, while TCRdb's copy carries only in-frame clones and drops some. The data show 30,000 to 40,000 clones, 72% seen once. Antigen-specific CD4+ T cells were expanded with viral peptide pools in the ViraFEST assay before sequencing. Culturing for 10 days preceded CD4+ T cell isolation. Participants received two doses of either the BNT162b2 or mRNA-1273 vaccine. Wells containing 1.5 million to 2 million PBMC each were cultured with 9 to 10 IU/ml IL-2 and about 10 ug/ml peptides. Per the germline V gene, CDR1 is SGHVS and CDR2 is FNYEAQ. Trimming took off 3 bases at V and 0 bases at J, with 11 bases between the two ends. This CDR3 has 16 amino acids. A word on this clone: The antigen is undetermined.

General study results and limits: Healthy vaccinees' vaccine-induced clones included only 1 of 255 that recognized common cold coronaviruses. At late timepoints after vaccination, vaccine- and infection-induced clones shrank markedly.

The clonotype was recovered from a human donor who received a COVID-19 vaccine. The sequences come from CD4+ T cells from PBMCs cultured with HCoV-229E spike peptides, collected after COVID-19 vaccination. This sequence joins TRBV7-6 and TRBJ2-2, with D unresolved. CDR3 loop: CASSFSADANTGELFF. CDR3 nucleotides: TGTGCCAGCAGCTTCTCCGCGGATGCGAACACCGGGGAGCTGTTTTTT.